This TCR beta chain came from a study of cytomegalovirus exposure and HLA in healthy donors. PCR used 60 Vbeta primers and 13 Jbeta primers. Sequencing was performed with immunoSEQ multiplex PCR; in TCRdb, only in-frame clones are kept and a portion is missing. The sample lists about 160,000 clones; about 64% were seen once. Germline V gene sequence: CDR1 SGHAT, CDR2 FQDESV (reference sequence). The CDR3 totals 13 residues. V lost 6 bases to trimming and J lost 6 bases; unmatched junction nucleotides: 4. This clone was observed once. The TCR was taken from an older woman in good health and CMV-seropositive. Sequencing used PBMCs. The J gene is TRBJ2-5, the V gene TRBV11-1; 10 positions agree with TRBD2. CDR3 sequence reads: CASSHTSGKTQYF. The DNA of the CDR3 is TGTGCCAGCAGTCACACTAGCGGGAAGACCCAGTACTTC. Full variable domain (missing parts from reference TRBV11-1 and TRBJ2-5): EAEVAQSPRYKITEKSQAVAFWCDPISGHATLYWYRQILGQGPELLVQFQDESVVDDSQLPKDRFSAERLKGVDSTLKIQPAELGDSAMYLCASSHTSGKTQYFGPGTRLLVL.